One and the same sample provided the 13 T cell receptor beta chains below, sequenced in a study of blood T cell repertoires in COVID-19. The repertoire was sequenced with immunoSEQ multiplex PCR; TCRdb's copy has only in-frame clones and lacks some. The repertoire includes hundreds of thousands of clones, about nine tenths of them detected once, and almost 1.5% sits in the top ten. The sample comprised peripheral blood. The receptors come from a young woman with active or convalescent COVID-19.

V is TRBV6-1 and J is TRBJ1-6; TRBD1 matches at 7 bases. In germline, CDR1 is MNHNS, CDR2 SASEGT. The CDR3 has 16 amino acids. V trimming: 2 bases; J trimming: 12 bases; junction bases outside the gene matches: 13. The CDR3 sequence is CASSELPPGGPQPLHF. The CDR3 DNA reads TGTGCCAGCAGTGAATTACCGCCAGGGGGGCCTCAACCCCTCCACTTT.

The rearrangement links TRBV2 to TRBJ2-5, with D perhaps TRBD2 (5 bases). This CDR3 region has 13 residues. Deletions cut 6 bases from V and 5 bases from J, with 13 bases between. Germline loops: CDR1 SNHLY, CDR2 FYNNEI. This CDR3 reads CASRGLSLETQYF. In DNA form, the CDR3 reads TGTGCCAGCAGAGGACTTTCTCTTGAGACCCAGTACTTC. Combining the CDR3 with reference TRBV2 and TRBJ2-5 gives the whole variable domain EPEVTQTPSHQVTQMGQEVILRCVPISNHLYFYWYRQILGQKVEFLVSFYNNEISEKSEIFDDQFSVERPDGSNFTLKIRSTKLEDSAMYFCASRGLSLETQYFGPGTRLLVL.

V usage is TRBV2 and J usage is TRBJ1-2, with a weak D call TRBD1 (5 bases). This CDR3 is built from 17 residues. V shed 0 bases and J shed 5 bases, with 19 bases lying between them. From germline, CDR1 is SNHLY and CDR2 FYNNEI. The DNA of the CDR3 is TGTGCCAGCAGTGAAGCGCCCTCGTCGGGGGTCGAGTATGGCTACACCTTC. Encoded protein: CASSEAPSSGVEYGYTF.

The rearrangement joins TRBV2 to TRBJ2-5, with D perhaps matching TRBD2 (6 bases). The germline gives CDR1 SNHLY, CDR2 FYNNEI. The V end lost 7 bases, the J end lost 3 bases, and 18 bases lay between the germline ends. The CDR3 covers 15 residues. In DNA, the CDR3 is TGTGCCAGCAAGGTATCGCGACTAGTCGAAGAGACCCAGTACTTC. This sequence encodes CASKVSRLVEETQYF. The full variable domain, in which reference TRBV2 and TRBJ2-5 provide the parts outside the CDR3, is EPEVTQTPSHQVTQMGQEVILRCVPISNHLYFYWYRQILGQKVEFLVSFYNNEISEKSEIFDDQFSVERPDGSNFTLKIRSTKLEDSAMYFCASKVSRLVEETQYFGPGTRLLVL.

Only a few counts were recorded for this clone. CDR3 bases: TGTGCCAGCAGCCGATGGTCGGTCGAGCAGTACTTC. The encoded protein is CASSRWSVEQYF. The rearrangement joins TRBV11-2 to TRBJ2-7; no reliable D call. The CDR3 runs 12 residues. Trimming cost V 5 bases and J 6 bases, with 11 bases left between them. Germline V CDR1 and CDR2: SGHAT, FQNNGV.

The chain carries TRBV19 and TRBJ1-5; TRBD1 aligns across 10 bases. The trim removed 4 bases at V and 7 bases at J, leaving 7 bases unmatched. This CDR3 region has 15 residues. Germline CDR1 LNHDA, CDR2 SQIVND (reference sequence). CDR3 nucleotides: TGTGCCAGTAGTAAATTGACAGGGGGCGCCCAGCCCCAGCATTTT. This sequence encodes CASSKLTGGAQPQHF.

A word on this clone: A read error may account for a junction end that differs from germline. The rearrangement joins TRBV30 to TRBJ2-1; D may be TRBD1 or TRBD2 (5 bases each). CDR3 length: 17 amino acids. CDR1 and CDR2 (germline): GTSNPN, SVGIG (reference sequence). CDR3 DNA sequence: TGTGCCGGGAGTACAGGCCTAACCCCAATATCCTACAATGAGCAGTTCTTC. It encodes CAGSTGLTPISYNEQFF.

This clone appeared once. The rearrangement links TRBV6-5 to TRBJ1-4; possibly TRBD1 for D (5 bases). The CDR3 consists of 14 residues. Germline V gives CDR1 MNHEY, CDR2 SVGAGI. Deletions cut 6 bases from V and 1 base from J, with 9 bases between. CDR3 residues: CASSLTVTNEKLFF. CDR3 nucleotides: TGTGCCAGCAGCCTGACAGTAACTAATGAAAAACTGTTTTTT.

V usage is TRBV19 and J usage is TRBJ2-6, with TRBD1 as a possible D gene (6 bases). V lost 6 bases and J lost 6, with 9 bases in between. The CDR3 extends over 13 amino acids. The germline CDR1 and CDR2 sequences are LNHDA and SQIVND (reference sequence). The CDR3 DNA reads TGTGCCAGTAGAGGGGGAAAGGCCAACGTCCTGACTTTC. It yields the protein CASRGGKANVLTF.

The chain recombines TRBV3-1 (or the pseudogene TRBV3-2) with TRBJ2-3; a possible D gene is TRBD2 (6 bases). This CDR3 is 13 amino acids long. With 5 bases removed from V and 6 bases from J, the gap between germline ends came to 12 bases. CDR1 LGHDT and CDR2 YNNKEL come from the germline V gene (reference sequence). Here the CDR3 DNA reads TGTGCCAGCAGCATTAGCGGCGGCGATACGCAGTATTTT. It yields the protein CASSISGGDTQYF.

The chain is built from TRBV3-1 (or the pseudogene TRBV3-2) and TRBJ2-7; the match to TRBD2 covers 9 bases. The germline gives CDR1 LGHDT, CDR2 YNNKEL (reference sequence). The CDR3 runs to 14 residues. The junction had 6 bases not matched to a gene; V was cut back by 6 bases and J by 3 bases. The CDR3: CASSRLAGNYEQYF. CDR3 DNA: TGTGCCAGCAGTCGTCTAGCGGGGAACTACGAGCAGTACTTC.

V gene TRBV3-1 (or the pseudogene TRBV3-2) combines with J gene TRBJ1-3, with TRBD1 identical over 7 bases. Germline CDR1 reads LGHDT; CDR2 reads YNNKEL (reference sequence). CDR3 size: 13 residues. V lost 8 bases and J lost 6; bases outside the gene matches: 7. DNA of the CDR3: TGTGCCAGCTTGAACAGGGGAGCAAACACCATATATTTT. It translates to CASLNRGANTIYF.

J is TRBJ2-3 and V is TRBV20-1; TRBD2 agrees at 9 bases. The CDR3 runs to 16 residues. With V trimmed by 3 bases and J by 6 bases, 13 bases remained unmatched. Germline-derived CDR1 and CDR2 are DFQATT and SNEGSKA (reference sequence). The CDR3 DNA follows: TGCAGTGCTAGTTGGGAAGCGGGGGGTAGCGGCGATACGCAGTATTTT. Its translation is CSASWEAGGSGDTQYF.